These T cell receptor beta chains were read from a single sample in a study of T cells and Merkel cell carcinoma outcomes. Sequencing used immunoSEQ multiplex PCR; TCRdb keeps in-frame clones, though not all of them. The table has a few thousand clones, 92% seen once. Input material: tumor tissue from Merkel cell carcinoma. The source of these receptors is a human donor with Merkel cell carcinoma. CDR3s include the opening cysteine and the closing phenylalanine or tryptophan. The order of the fields is clone size, D gene, V gene, J gene, CDR3 protein, CDR3 DNA. The D gene is left open where the match is weak. Clone sizes are given selectively: once, few, many, or a class where the clone is expanded.

>-|TRBD1|TRBV7-9|TRBJ2-5
CASSVGGLRQGLETQYF
TGTGCCAGCAGCGTTGGGGGTTTGAGACAGGGGCTGGAGACCCAGTACTTC
>once|TRBD2|TRBV7-2|TRBJ2-3
CASSLGLAGVQAQYF
TGTGCCAGCAGCTTAGGCCTAGCGGGGGTCCAGGCGCAGTATTTT
>-|-|TRBV7-9|TRBJ2-4
CASSSGGLGLAKNIQYF
TGTGCCAGCAGCTCTGGGGGCCTGGGATTAGCCAAAAACATTCAGTACTTC
>-|-|TRBV9|TRBJ1-1
CASTPGRMNTEAFF
TGTGCCAGCACTCCGGGCAGGATGAACACTGAAGCTTTCTTT
>-|TRBD2|TRBV19|TRBJ2-3
CASSSRAGKGTDTQYF
TGTGCCAGTAGTAGCCGAGCGGGAAAAGGGACAGATACGCAGTATTTT
>-|-|TRBV19|TRBJ1-2
CASNRQSNYGYTF
TGTGCCAGTAACCGACAGTCGAACTATGGCTACACCTTC
>-|-|TRBV13|TRBJ2-2
CASSLGLGDWNGELFF
TGTGCCAGCAGCTTAGGTCTTGGCGATTGGAACGGGGAGCTGTTTTTT
>-|-|TRBV10-3|TRBJ2-5
CAISEELLGLDSVETQYF
TGTGCCATCAGTGAGGAATTACTAGGGCTGGACTCCGTGGAGACCCAGTACTTC
>once|-|TRBV7-2|TRBJ1-6
CASSLIRESNSPLHF
TGTGCCAGCAGCTTAATCCGGGAGTCTAATTCACCCCTCCACTTT
>-|-|TRBV1|TRBJ2-5
CTSSQGETQYF
TGTACCAGCAGCCAAGGAGAGACCCAGTACTTC
>-|TRBD1|TRBV11-2|TRBJ2-5
CASSSTGDGRETQYF
TGTGCCAGCAGCTCCACAGGGGACGGAAGGGAGACCCAGTACTTC
>-|TRBD2|TRBV29-1|TRBJ2-5
CSAQVAGGRPSAQYF
TGCAGCGCCCAGGTAGCGGGAGGCCGTCCGTCGGCCCAGTACTTC
>-|-|TRBV20-1|TRBJ2-3
CSARDQDTQYF
TGCAGTGCTAGAGATCAAGATACGCAGTATTTT
>-|-|TRBV2|TRBJ1-5
CASSESRGAGQPQHF
TGTGCCAGCAGTGAATCACGGGGGGCTGGCCAGCCCCAGCATTTT
>-|-|TRBV4-1|TRBJ1-2
CASSQDSAGPFFYGYTF
TGCGCCAGCAGCCAAGATTCGGCGGGGCCGTTTTTCTATGGCTACACCTTC
>-|-|TRBV19|TRBJ2-7
CASSTGQGEQYF
TGTGCCAGTAGTACCGGACAAGGCGAGCAGTACTTC
>-|-|TRBV30|TRBJ1-3
CAWSVEGLRNTIYF
TGTGCCTGGAGTGTAGAGGGACTTCGAAACACCATATATTTT
>-|-|TRBV4-2|TRBJ1-2
CASSQFRDTEYGYTF
TGTGCCAGCAGCCAGTTCCGGGACACGGAGTATGGCTACACCTTC
>once|-|TRBV11-2|TRBJ1-1
CASSLSENTEAFF
TGTGCCAGCAGCTTATCGGAGAACACTGAAGCTTTCTTT
>-|-|TRBV7-3|TRBJ1-3
CASSLTGGNSGNTIYF
TGTGCCAGCAGCTTAACGGGCGGCAACTCTGGAAACACCATATATTTT
>once|TRBD1|TRBV9|TRBJ2-5
CASSPGTGRQETQYF
TGTGCCAGCAGCCCCGGGACAGGCCGTCAAGAGACCCAGTACTTC
>-|-|TRBV29-1|TRBJ2-6
CSVFLWRAGANVLTF
TGCAGCGTCTTCTTGTGGAGGGCTGGGGCCAACGTCCTGACTTTC
>-|-|TRBV28|TRBJ1-1
CATQPSAGRTRIEAFF
TGTGCCACACAACCCTCTGCGGGACGGACTCGAATAGAAGCTTTCTTT
>-|-|TRBV30|TRBJ1-1
CAGSSGLANFF
TGTGCCGGCAGTTCGGGGTTGGCGAACTTCTTT
>-|-|TRBV7-9|TRBJ2-6
CASSKGGLGANVLTF
TGTGCCAGCAGCAAAGGGGGTCTGGGGGCCAACGTCCTGACTTTC
>-|-|TRBV6-1|TRBJ1-5
CASSEDPGLAQPQHF
TGTGCCAGCAGTGAAGATCCAGGGTTGGCTCAGCCCCAGCATTTT
>-|-|TRBV7-7|TRBJ1-3
CASSPDASSGNTIYF
TGTGCTAGCAGCCCGGACGCAAGCTCTGGAAACACCATATATTTT
>-|-|TRBV5-8|TRBJ2-7
CASSLTRDTSYEQYF
TGTGCCAGCAGCTTGACCCGGGACACATCCTACGAGCAGTACTTC
>-|TRBD2|TRBV28|TRBJ2-7
CAILAGGSYEQYF
TGTGCCATCTTAGCGGGAGGATCCTACGAGCAGTACTTC
>-|TRBD2|TRBV29-1|TRBJ2-1
CSASGTSGVEQFF
TGCAGCGCATCCGGGACTAGCGGGGTTGAGCAGTTCTTC
>once|-|TRBV2|TRBJ2-3
CASSGPPADTQYF
TGTGCCAGCAGTGGACCCCCGGCAGATACGCAGTATTTT
>-|-|TRBV6-5|TRBJ2-5
CASSYGHLPETQYF
TGTGCCAGCAGTTACGGACACCTACCAGAGACCCAGTACTTC
>-|-|TRBV5-5|TRBJ2-2
CASSSGPNTGELFF
TGTGCCAGCAGCTCCGGACCCAACACCGGGGAGCTGTTTTTT
>-|-|TRBV5-8|TRBJ1-4
CASSSTPAPF
TGTGCCAGCAGCTCCACCCCGGCCCCTTTT
>-|-|TRBV7-6|TRBJ2-3
CASSLAPSTDTQYF
TGTGCCAGCAGCTTAGCGCCTAGCACAGATACGCAGTATTTT